The 7 T cell receptor beta chains below come from one sample, sequenced in a study of CD8 T cells in Susac syndrome. RNA totalling 0.5 to 1 ug underwent reverse transcription with random hexamers. Each CDR3 protein is one row after TCRdb ran MiXCR on the immunoSEQ multiplex PCR reads. The sample records approximately 83,000 distinct CDR3 sequences, 94% being singletons. The source material was CD8+ T cells from PBMCs. These receptors all come from a human donor with Susac syndrome.

The chain combines TRBV5-4 with TRBJ2-7, with 10 bases identical to TRBD1. The CDR3 is made up of 16 amino acids. Trimming took 0 bases from V and 4 from J; bases not matched to a gene: 7. Germline values: CDR1 SGHNT, CDR2 YYREEE (reference sequence). Written as DNA, the CDR3 is TGTGCCAGCAGCTTGGCGCCCGGGACAGGGGCTTACGAGCAGTACTTC. Protein: CASSLAPGTGAYEQYF.

The chain combines TRBV20-1 with TRBJ2-5; 10 positions match TRBD2. The CDR3 extends over 15 amino acids. V lost 3 bases and J lost 3; bases outside the gene matches: 7. Germline-derived CDR1 and CDR2 are DFQATT and SNEGSKA (reference sequence). Here the CDR3 DNA reads TGCAGTGCTAGCCGGGGACTAGCGAGGGAAGAGACCCAGTACTTC. Protein product: CSASRGLAREETQYF.

This rearrangement joins TRBV7-3 to TRBJ2-3, with 10 bases that match TRBD2. The CDR3 has 16 residues. CDR1 and CDR2 (germline): SGHTA, FQGTGA. The V gene end was trimmed by 5 bases and the J gene end by 5 bases; junction bases not matched to a gene: 10. Here the CDR3 reads CASSHLAGVGLDTQYF. In DNA form, the CDR3 reads TGTGCCAGCAGCCATCTAGCGGGAGTGGGCCTAGATACGCAGTATTTT.

In its sample, this clonotype was seen once. This chain links TRBV20-1 with TRBJ1-5, with D uncertain. The CDR3 is made up of 16 amino acids. Trimming cost V 0 bases and J 0 bases, with 12 bases left between them. CDR1 and CDR2 (germline): DFQATT, SNEGSKA (reference sequence). The CDR3 region is CSARDLQTLSNQPQHF. DNA of the CDR3: TGCAGTGCTAGAGATCTACAGACTCTTAGCAATCAGCCCCAGCATTTT.

This chain links TRBV27 with TRBJ2-2, with D perhaps TRBD1 or TRBD2 (5 bases each). The V and J ends lost 0 bases and 7 bases respectively, with 6 bases between them. The germline CDR1 and CDR2 sequences are MNHEY and SMNVEV (reference sequence). The CDR3 runs to 13 residues. CDR3 sequence reads: CASSLSGDGELFF. CDR3 sequence (DNA): TGTGCCAGCAGTTTATCGGGGGACGGGGAGCTGTTTTTT.

This chain links TRBV19 with TRBJ2-6; 8 bases fit TRBD1. J gave up 3 bases and V 9 bases, and 16 bases lay outside the gene matches. The CDR3 length is 18 residues. Germline V CDR1 and CDR2: LNHDA, SQIVND (reference sequence). DNA for the CDR3: TGTGCCAGCCTATCCCTTTTTCAGGGGGCAGGTGGGGCCAACGTCCTGACTTTC. Translation: CASLSLFQGAGGANVLTF.

The chain links TRBV7-3 to TRBJ2-2, with no clear D. V was pared by 8 bases and J by 3 bases, with 4 bases between. Germline V CDR1 and CDR2: SGHTA, FQGTGA. The CDR3 contains 11 residues. CDR3: CASGDTGELFF. The DNA of the CDR3 is TGTGCCAGCGGGGACACCGGGGAGCTGTTTTTT.